This T cell receptor beta chain was retrieved from a study of synovial regulatory T cells in juvenile arthritis. Study-wide results and caveats: Synovial Tregs shared more CDR3 sequences with iaTregs than other blood Tregs.

CDR3 length equals 15 residues. Nucleotide data are not available. Germline CDR1 is LNHDA and CDR2 is SQIVND (reference sequence). Using immunoSEQ multiplex PCR, the repertoire was profiled, and TCRdb retains in-frame clones only, with some absent. The repertoire table contains roughly 7,300 clones. In regard to this clone: Its antigen is unknown.

The rearrangement uses TRBV19 and TRBJ1-5; the TRBD1 assignment by TCRdb is unverifiable without DNA. Sequenced material: Treg cells from blood. Specified subset: remaining (HLA-DR-negative) circulating blood Treg cells. This clonotype was sampled from a donor under 30 with juvenile idiopathic arthritis. The CDR3 spells CASSMGTGVNQPQHF.